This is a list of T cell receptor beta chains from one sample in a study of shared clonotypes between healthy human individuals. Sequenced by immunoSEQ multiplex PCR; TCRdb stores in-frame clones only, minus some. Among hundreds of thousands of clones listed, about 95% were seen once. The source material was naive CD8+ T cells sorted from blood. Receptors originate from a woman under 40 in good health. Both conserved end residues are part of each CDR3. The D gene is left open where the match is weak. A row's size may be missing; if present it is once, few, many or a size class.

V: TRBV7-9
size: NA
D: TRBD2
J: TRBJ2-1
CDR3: CASSRFSSGSHEQFF
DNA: TGTGCCAGCAGCCGTTTCTCTAGCGGGAGTCATGAGCAGTTCTTC

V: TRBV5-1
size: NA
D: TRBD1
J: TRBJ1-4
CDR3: CASSKGQGVGEKLFF
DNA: TGCGCCAGCAGCAAGGGACAGGGGGTTGGTGAAAAACTGTTTTTT

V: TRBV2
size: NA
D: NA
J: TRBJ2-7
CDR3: CASSGVSYEQYF
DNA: TGTGCCAGCAGTGGGGTCTCCTACGAGCAGTACTTC

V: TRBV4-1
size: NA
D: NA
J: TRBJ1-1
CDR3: CASSQDTGIGNTEAFF
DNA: TGCGCCAGCAGCCAAGATACGGGGATAGGGAACACTGAAGCTTTCTTT

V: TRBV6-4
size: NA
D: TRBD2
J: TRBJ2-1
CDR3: CASSFGLAEGEQFF
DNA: TGTGCCAGCAGTTTTGGACTAGCGGAGGGTGAGCAGTTCTTC

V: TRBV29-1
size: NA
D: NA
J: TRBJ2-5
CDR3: CSVEDLRLAQETQYF
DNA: TGCAGCGTTGAAGATCTGAGGCTAGCGCAAGAGACCCAGTACTTC

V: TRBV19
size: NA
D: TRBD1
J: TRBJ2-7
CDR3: CASSTGDYEQYF
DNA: TGTGCCAGTAGCACAGGGGACTACGAGCAGTACTTC

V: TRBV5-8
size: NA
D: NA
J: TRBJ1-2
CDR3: CASSPSGVINYGYTF
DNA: TGTGCCAGCAGCCCCAGTGGGGTTATCAACTATGGCTACACCTTC

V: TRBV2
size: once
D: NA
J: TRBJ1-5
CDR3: CASSDFGTYSNQPQHF
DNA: TGTGCCAGCAGTGACTTTGGGACCTATAGCAATCAGCCCCAGCATTTT

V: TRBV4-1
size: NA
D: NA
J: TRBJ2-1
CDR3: CASSQGWSEQFF
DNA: TGCGCCAGCAGCCAAGGTTGGAGTGAGCAGTTCTTC

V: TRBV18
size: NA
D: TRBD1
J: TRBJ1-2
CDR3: CASSPGDRSDFSPGVGSYGYTF
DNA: TGTGCCAGCTCACCAGGGGACAGATCCGACTTTTCCCCGGGGGTAGGCTCGTATGGCTACACCTTC

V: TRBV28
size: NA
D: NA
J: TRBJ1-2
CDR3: CASTYPGTNYGYTF
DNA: TGTGCCAGCACCTACCCAGGAACTAACTATGGCTACACCTTC

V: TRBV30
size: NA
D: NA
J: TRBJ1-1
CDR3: CAWSAREETEAFF
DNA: TGTGCCTGGAGCGCCCGGGAGGAGACTGAAGCTTTCTTT

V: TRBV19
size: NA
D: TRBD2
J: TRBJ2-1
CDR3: CASGLAGVNEQFF
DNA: TGTGCCAGCGGGCTAGCGGGAGTAAATGAGCAGTTCTTC

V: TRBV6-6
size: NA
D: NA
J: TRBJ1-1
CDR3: CASSATRAGIDEAFF
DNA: TGTGCCAGCAGTGCCACCAGGGCCGGGATCGATGAAGCTTTCTTT

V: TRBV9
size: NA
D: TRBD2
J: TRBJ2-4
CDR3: CASSAGLAGGLIQYF
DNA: TGTGCCAGCAGCGCGGGACTAGCGGGAGGGTTGATTCAGTACTTC

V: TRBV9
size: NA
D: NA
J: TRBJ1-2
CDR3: CASSALKDGKLYGYTF
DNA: TGTGCCAGCAGCGCCCTGAAGGACGGGAAGCTCTATGGCTACACCTTC

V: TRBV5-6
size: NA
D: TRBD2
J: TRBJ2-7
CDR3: CASSFWNLAGIYEQYF
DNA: TGTGCCAGCAGCTTTTGGAACCTAGCGGGGATCTACGAGCAGTACTTC

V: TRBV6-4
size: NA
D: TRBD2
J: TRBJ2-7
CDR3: CASSAVPGTSRSEQYF
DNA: TGTGCCAGCAGTGCTGTCCCCGGGACTAGCCGAAGCGAGCAGTACTTC

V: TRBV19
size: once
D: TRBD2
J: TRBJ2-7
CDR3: CASEEAGSGEQYF
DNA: TGTGCCAGTGAGGAAGCGGGAAGCGGCGAGCAGTACTTC

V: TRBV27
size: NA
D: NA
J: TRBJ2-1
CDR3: CASSPGTSNEQFF
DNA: TGTGCCAGCAGCCCCGGGACTTCCAATGAGCAGTTCTTC

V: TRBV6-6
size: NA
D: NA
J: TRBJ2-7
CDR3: CASSPGSYEQYF
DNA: TGTGCCAGCAGTCCGGGGAGCTACGAGCAGTACTTC

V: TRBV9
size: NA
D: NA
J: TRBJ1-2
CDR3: CASSPRTDGYTF
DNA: TGTGCCAGCAGCCCTCGGACGGATGGCTACACCTTC

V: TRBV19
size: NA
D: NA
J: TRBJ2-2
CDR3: CASSMTPGAGELFF
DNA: TGTGCCAGTAGTATGACCCCAGGGGCCGGGGAGCTGTTTTTT

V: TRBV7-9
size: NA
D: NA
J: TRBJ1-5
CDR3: CASSLYEGLHQPQHF
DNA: TGTGCCAGCAGCTTATACGAGGGTCTCCATCAGCCCCAGCATTTT

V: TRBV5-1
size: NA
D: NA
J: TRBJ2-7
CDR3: CASRDESSYEQYF
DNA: TGCGCCAGCAGGGACGAAAGCTCCTACGAGCAGTACTTC

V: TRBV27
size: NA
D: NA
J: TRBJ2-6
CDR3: CASSFGRTGANVLTF
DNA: TGTGCCAGCAGTTTCGGCAGGACTGGGGCCAACGTCCTGACTTTC

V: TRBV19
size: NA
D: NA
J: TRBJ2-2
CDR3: CASSIPGIAGELFF
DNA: TGTGCCAGTAGTATACCGGGGATCGCCGGGGAGCTGTTTTTT

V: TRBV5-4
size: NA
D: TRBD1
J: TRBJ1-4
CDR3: CASSWGDRGREKLFF
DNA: TGTGCCAGCAGCTGGGGCGACAGGGGTCGAGAAAAACTGTTTTTT

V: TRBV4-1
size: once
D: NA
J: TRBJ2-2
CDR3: CASSPFRGRGAGELFF
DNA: TGCGCCAGCAGCCCCTTTAGAGGCAGGGGGGCCGGGGAGCTGTTTTTT

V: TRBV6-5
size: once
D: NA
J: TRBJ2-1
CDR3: CASSATSFYNEQFF
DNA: TGTGCCAGCAGTGCGACTAGTTTCTACAATGAGCAGTTCTTC

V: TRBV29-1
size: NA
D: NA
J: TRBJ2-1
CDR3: CSVLKRGLYNEQFF
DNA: TGCAGCGTTCTCAAGAGGGGACTCTACAATGAGCAGTTCTTC

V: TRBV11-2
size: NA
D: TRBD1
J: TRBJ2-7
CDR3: CASSYRQGFAEQYF
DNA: TGTGCCAGCAGCTATCGACAGGGGTTCGCCGAGCAGTACTTC

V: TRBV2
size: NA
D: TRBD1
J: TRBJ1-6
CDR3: CASRDWTGGYNSPLHF
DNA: TGTGCCAGCAGAGACTGGACAGGGGGCTACAATTCACCCCTCCACTTT

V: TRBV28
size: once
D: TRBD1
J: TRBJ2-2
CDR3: CASSFRTGVTGELFF
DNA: TGTGCCAGCAGTTTCAGGACAGGGGTCACCGGGGAGCTGTTTTTT

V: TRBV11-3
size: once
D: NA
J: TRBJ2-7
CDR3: CASSLRPTYEQYF
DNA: TGTGCCAGCAGCTTGAGGCCCACCTACGAGCAGTACTTC

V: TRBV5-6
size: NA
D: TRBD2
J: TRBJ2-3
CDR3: CASSPLAGGFTDTQYF
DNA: TGTGCCAGCAGCCCGCTAGCGGGAGGTTTCACAGATACGCAGTATTTT

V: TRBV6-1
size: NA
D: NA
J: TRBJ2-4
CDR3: CASSDGAANIQYF
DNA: TGTGCCAGCAGTGACGGTGCGGCAAACATTCAGTACTTC

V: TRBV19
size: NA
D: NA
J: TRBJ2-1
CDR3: CASRGSPGRTNEQFF
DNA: TGTGCCAGTAGAGGCTCGCCGGGGAGGACCAATGAGCAGTTCTTC

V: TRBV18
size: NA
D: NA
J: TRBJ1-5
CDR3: CASSPDVGRYQPQHF
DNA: TGTGCCAGCTCACCAGATGTGGGCCGGTATCAGCCCCAGCATTTT

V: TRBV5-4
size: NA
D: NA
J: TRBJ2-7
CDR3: CASRASSDPPYEQYF
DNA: TGTGCCAGCAGGGCTTCTAGCGATCCTCCCTACGAGCAGTACTTC

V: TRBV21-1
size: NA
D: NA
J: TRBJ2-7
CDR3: CASRGGIKSYEQYF
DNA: TGTGCCAGCAGGGGGGGTATTAAATCCTACGAGCAGTACTTC

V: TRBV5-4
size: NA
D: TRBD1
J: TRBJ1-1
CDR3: CASRIAPGQGAGEAFF
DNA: TGTGCCAGCAGGATTGCCCCGGGACAGGGTGCCGGTGAAGCTTTCTTT

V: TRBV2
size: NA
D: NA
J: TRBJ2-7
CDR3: CASSEGVGAYEQYF
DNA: TGTGCCAGCAGTGAAGGAGTCGGAGCCTACGAGCAGTACTTC

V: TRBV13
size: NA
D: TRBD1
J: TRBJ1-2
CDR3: CASSLEMTGVYGYTF
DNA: TGTGCCAGCAGCTTAGAGATGACAGGGGTATATGGCTACACCTTC

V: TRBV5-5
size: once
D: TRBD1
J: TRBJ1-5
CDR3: CASSLLQGAGQPQHF
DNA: TGTGCCAGCAGCTTGTTGCAGGGGGCCGGTCAGCCCCAGCATTTT

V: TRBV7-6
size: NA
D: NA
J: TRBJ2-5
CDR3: CASMERFQETQYF
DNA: TGTGCCAGCATGGAGAGATTCCAAGAGACCCAGTACTTC

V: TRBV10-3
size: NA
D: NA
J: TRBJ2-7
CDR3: CAIIRGTAAHEQYF
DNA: TGTGCCATCATCCGCGGGACAGCTGCCCACGAGCAGTACTTC

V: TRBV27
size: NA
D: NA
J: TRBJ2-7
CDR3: CASSLSSGLLYEQYF
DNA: TGTGCCAGCAGTTTAAGTTCGGGACTCCTCTACGAGCAGTACTTC

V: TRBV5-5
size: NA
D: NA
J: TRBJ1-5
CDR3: CASSLWWENQPQHF
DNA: TGTGCCAGCAGCTTGTGGTGGGAAAATCAGCCCCAGCATTTT